The entry below describes one T cell receptor beta chain. Antigen: not known. The germline gives CDR1 LGHDT, CDR2 YNNKEL (reference sequence). V lost 4 bases and J lost 11, with 23 bases in between. This CDR3 has 15 amino acids. The sample belongs to a study of early T cells in non-severe SARS-CoV-2 infection. Study-wide background: The sequenced material was bulk RNA from unsorted whole blood, and its chains were unpaired.

Notes on the study in general: VDJdb matching, biased toward anti-spike CD8 responses, missed private and CD4 specificities.

In the library, individual cDNA molecules carried attached unique molecular identifiers. One entry per CDR3 protein, called by TCRdb with MiXCR from the 5' RACE reads. The table lists about 71,000 distinct CDR3 sequences, around 12% of them singletons, with 2.7% in the top ten. This specimen consisted of whole blood, obtained at baseline. The origin of this receptor is an adult who was a healthcare worker with PCR-confirmed SARS-CoV-2 infection or an uninfected control (not recorded which). This sequence joins TRBV3-1 and TRBJ1-1; D is possibly TRBD1 (5 bases). The chain's CDR3 is CASSPESRGNVGAFF. CDR3 bases: TGTGCCAGCAGCCCCGAGAGTCGGGGGAACGTTGGGGCTTTCTTT. Using reference TRBV3-1 and TRBJ1-1 for the parts outside the CDR3, the full variable domain is DTAVSQTPKYLVTQMGNDKSIKCEQNLGHDTMYWYKQDSKKFLKIMFSYNNKELIINETVPNRFSPKSPDKAHLNLHINSLELGDSAVYFCASSPESRGNVGAFFGQGTRLTVV.